Listed below are T cell receptor beta chains from one sample, sequenced in a study of blood T cell repertoires in COVID-19. The protocol was immunoSEQ multiplex PCR, while the TCRdb copy is restricted to in-frame clones and leaves out a portion. The sample includes roughly 220,000 clones, about four fifths of them seen just once. Specimen: PBMCs or T cells enriched from blood (not recorded which). The source is a woman aged 40-49 years with acute COVID-19. Both conserved end residues are part of each CDR3. Fields, in order: V gene, D gene, clone size, J gene, CDR3 DNA, CDR3 protein. The D gene is left open where the match is weak. Size values are once, few and many counts, or a class for expanded clones, and some rows have none.

TRBV27	-	few	TRBJ2-7	TGTGCCAGCATCGGGAGTCCCAACGAGCAGTACTTC	CASIGSPNEQYF
TRBV28	TRBD1	-	TRBJ1-5	TGTGCCAGCAGGATGACAGGGCGAAATCAGCCCCAGCATTTT	CASRMTGRNQPQHF
TRBV12-3/TRBV12-4	-	-	TRBJ1-1	TGTGCCAGCAGTTTGAAGACAGTCGAAGCTTTCTTT	CASSLKTVEAFF
TRBV21-1	-	-	TRBJ1-5	TGTGCCAGCAGCAAAGTGAGCAGGGGCGGTCAGCCCCAGCATTTT	CASSKVSRGGQPQHF
TRBV5-4	-	-	TRBJ1-4	TGTGCCAGCAGCCGGGGTGCAGGGGCTGTCTCAAAACTGTTTTTT	CASSRGAGAVSKLFF
TRBV9	TRBD2	-	TRBJ2-1	TGTGCCAGCAGCGTAGTTGGCGGGAGTCTCGGCTATGAGCAGTTCTTC	CASSVVGGSLGYEQFF
TRBV30	-	-	TRBJ2-2	TGTGCCTCGGGGAGACAGTCTACGAACACCGGGGAGCTGTTTTTT	CASGRQSTNTGELFF
TRBV11-3	TRBD2	-	TRBJ2-3	TGTGCCAGCAGCTCCAGCGGGAGGGCTGATACGCAGTATTTT	CASSSSGRADTQYF
TRBV5-3	-	-	TRBJ2-5	TGTGCCAGAATAACGGGGGAAGAGACCCAGTACTTC	CARITGEETQYF
TRBV4-2	TRBD1	-	TRBJ2-5	TGTGCCAGCAGCCAAGGACAGGGAACGGAGACCCAGTACTTC	CASSQGQGTETQYF
TRBV30	-	-	TRBJ2-7	TGTGCCTGGAGTGTAACCAGCTCCTACGAGCAGTACTTC	CAWSVTSSYEQYF